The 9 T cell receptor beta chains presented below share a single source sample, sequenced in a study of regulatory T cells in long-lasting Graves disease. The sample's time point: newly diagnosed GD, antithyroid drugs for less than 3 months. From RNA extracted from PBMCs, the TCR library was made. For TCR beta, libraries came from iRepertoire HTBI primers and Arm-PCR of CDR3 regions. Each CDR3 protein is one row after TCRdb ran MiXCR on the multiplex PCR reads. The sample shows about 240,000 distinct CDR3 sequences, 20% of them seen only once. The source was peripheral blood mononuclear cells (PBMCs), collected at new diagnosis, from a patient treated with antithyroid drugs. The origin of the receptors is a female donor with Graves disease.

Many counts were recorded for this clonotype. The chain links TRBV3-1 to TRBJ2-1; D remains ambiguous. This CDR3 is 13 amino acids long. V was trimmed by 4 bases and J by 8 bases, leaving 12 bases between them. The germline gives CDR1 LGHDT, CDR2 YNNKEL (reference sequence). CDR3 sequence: CASSRFQFDEQFF. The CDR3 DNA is TGTGCCAGCAGCCGATTCCAGTTCGATGAGCAGTTCTTC.

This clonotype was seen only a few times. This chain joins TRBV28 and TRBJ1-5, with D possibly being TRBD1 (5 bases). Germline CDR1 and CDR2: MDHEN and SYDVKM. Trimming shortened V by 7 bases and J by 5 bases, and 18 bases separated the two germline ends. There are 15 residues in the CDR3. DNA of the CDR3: TGTGCCAGCACCGAGGCCAGGGCGGATGATCAGCCCCAGCATTTT. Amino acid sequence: CASTEARADDQPQHF.

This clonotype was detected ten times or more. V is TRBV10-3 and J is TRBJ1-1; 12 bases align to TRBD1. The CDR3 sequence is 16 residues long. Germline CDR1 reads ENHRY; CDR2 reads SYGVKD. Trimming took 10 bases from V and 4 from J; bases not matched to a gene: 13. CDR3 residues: CATLWTAGQGATEAFF. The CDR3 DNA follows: TGTGCCACCCTTTGGACCGCGGGACAGGGGGCCACTGAAGCTTTCTTT.

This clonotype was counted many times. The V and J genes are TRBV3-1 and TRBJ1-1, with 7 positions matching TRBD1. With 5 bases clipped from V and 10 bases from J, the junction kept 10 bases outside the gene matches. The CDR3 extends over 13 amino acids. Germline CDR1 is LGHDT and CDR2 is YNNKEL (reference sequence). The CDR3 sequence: CASSFTGEGVAFF. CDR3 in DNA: TGTGCCAGCAGCTTTACAGGGGAGGGAGTAGCTTTCTTT.

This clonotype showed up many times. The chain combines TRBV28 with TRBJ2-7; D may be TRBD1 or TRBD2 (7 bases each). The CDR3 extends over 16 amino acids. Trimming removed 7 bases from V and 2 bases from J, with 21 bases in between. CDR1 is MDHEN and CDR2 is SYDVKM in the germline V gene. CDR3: CASNAPGGQTTYEQYF. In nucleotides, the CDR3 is TGTGCCAGCAACGCACCGGGGGGACAGACCACCTACGAGCAGTACTTC.

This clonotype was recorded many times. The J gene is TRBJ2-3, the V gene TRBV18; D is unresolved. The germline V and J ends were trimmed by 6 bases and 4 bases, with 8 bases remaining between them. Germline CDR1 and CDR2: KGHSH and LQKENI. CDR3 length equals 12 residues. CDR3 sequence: CASSTTSDTQYF. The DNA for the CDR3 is TGTGCCAGCTCGACGACATCAGATACGCAGTATTTT.

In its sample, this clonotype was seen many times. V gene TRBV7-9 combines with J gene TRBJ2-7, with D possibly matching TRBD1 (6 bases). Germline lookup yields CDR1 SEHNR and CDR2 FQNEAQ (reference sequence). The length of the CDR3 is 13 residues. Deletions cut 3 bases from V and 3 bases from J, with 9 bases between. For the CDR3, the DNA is TGTGCCAGCAGCTTGAAACAGGGCTACGAGCAGTACTTC. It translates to CASSLKQGYEQYF.

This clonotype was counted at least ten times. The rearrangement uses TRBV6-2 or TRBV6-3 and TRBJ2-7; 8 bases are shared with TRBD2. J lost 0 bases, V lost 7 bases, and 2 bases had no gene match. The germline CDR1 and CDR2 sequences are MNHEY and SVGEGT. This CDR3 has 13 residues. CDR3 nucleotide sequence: TGTGCCAGCATAGCGGGGTTCTCCTACGAGCAGTACTTC. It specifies CASIAGFSYEQYF.

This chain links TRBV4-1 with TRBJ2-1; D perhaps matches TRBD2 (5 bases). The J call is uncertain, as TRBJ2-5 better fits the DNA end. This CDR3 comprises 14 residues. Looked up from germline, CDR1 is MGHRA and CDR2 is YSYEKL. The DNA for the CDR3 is TGCGCCAGCAGCCAAGGTCGAGGGCAAGAGACCCAGTACTTC. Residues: CASSQGRGQETQYF.